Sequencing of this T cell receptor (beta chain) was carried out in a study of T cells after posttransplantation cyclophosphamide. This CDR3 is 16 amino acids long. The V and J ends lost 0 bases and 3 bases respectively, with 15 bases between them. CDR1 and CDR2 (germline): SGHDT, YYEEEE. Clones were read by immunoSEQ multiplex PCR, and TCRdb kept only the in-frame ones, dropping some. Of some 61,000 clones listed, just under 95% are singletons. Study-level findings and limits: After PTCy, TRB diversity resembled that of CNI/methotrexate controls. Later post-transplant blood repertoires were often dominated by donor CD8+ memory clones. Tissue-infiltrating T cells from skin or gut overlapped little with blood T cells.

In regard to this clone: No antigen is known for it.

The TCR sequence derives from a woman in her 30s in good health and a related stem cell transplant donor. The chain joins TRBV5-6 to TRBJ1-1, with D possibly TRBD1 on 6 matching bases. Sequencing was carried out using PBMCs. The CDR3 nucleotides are TGTGCCAGCAGCTTGGCACAGGGTCTTTACGACACTGAAGCTTTCTTT. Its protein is CASSLAQGLYDTEAFF.